This TCR beta chain was recovered during a study of T cells after yellow fever vaccination (dated by TCRdb to the late 2010s). Study-level background: The SMART-Seq v4 Ultra Low Input RNA kit was used to prepare libraries from fractions with low cell numbers. To follow T-cell clones before and after both primary and booster YFV17D yellow fever vaccination, bulk TCR alpha and beta repertoires underwent longitudinal sequencing. Blood was collected at multiple timepoints before and after primary and secondary immunization, and bulk PBMC replicates and cell subsets were isolated. The cohort comprised two healthy male donors, one aged 18 to 30 and one aged 30 to 40 years.

What the authors observed across the whole study: Because the study included only a couple of donors, the extent to which the findings can be generalized is limited. A small share of clonotypes occurred in both CD4 and CD8 compartments, likely arising from convergent recombination. Most clones expanded after primary vaccination (about 95% of CD4 and roughly 90% of CD8) were re-detected after the booster, suggesting that broad memory maintenance occurred. The secondary T-cell response was found to be weaker but faster than the primary response, with a peak reached on day 5 rather than on day 15. Because abundant contaminating clonotypes from the bulk population could be contained in FACS-sorted repertoires, computational filtering was required.

Synthesis of TCR cDNA relied on 5'RACE template switching, a step that introduced a universal primer site along with unique molecular identifiers. cDNA synthesis was primed from both the TCR alpha and TCR beta constant segments. Library amplification used two PCR steps, and the second PCR step added sample barcodes and sequencing adapters. Libraries were sequenced on Illumina HiSeq 2500 (2x100 bp) or NovaSeq (2x150 bp). The study's own analysis went as follows. Reads were demultiplexed and collapsed into UMI consensus sequences with MIGEC, and V(D)J alignment was performed with MiXCR. Vaccine-responding clonotypes were identified with edgeR using replicate PBMC samples, with FDR below 0.01 and a log2 fold change above 5 up to day 15 being required. Each bulk clonotype was labeled CD4 or CD8 based on which sequenced repertoire, CD4 or CD8, contained the clonotype at higher abundance. The public reads were run again by TCRdb, first through fastp at Q25 and then through MiXCR, and only productive beta chains were kept. Each record represents a unique CDR3 protein, reported with the most common genes and DNA among its rows. TCRdb assigned the V and J calls; the authors' analysis was not used. This sample has approximately 350,000 distinct CDR3 sequences in its table, and approximately 10% of those were observed once. The biggest ten clones account for less than 20% of the sample.

Per the germline V gene, SNHLY is the CDR1 and FYNNEI is the CDR2. Counted from cysteine to phenylalanine, this CDR3 has 14 amino acids. The CDR3 DNA has 42 bases and is translated from base 1. Trimming takes 6 bases from V and 6 bases from J, and the germline ends sit 14 bases apart. The treatment or condition label on this specimen signifies: live attenuated yellow fever vaccine strain. Two biological replicates of bulk PBMCs were collected at each blood-draw timepoint. PBMCs were isolated from peripheral blood using a standard Ficoll-Paque protocol. RNA was extracted with TriZol from bulk PBMCs, CD4 and CD8 fractions, and dextramer-positive and dextramer-negative fractions. To note about this clonotype: No cognate antigen has been identified for it. Base quality data are lacking; no much larger clone is found one base away.

The source was PBMCs, collected on the day of the first yellow fever vaccination. The source of this sequence is a young man who received the YFV17D yellow fever vaccine. Here the chain combines TRBV2 and TRBJ1-4, with the D segment identity uncertain. The DNA reads TGTGCCAGCAGAGCCATCCCCAAGGATGAAAAACTGTTTTTT. The encoded protein is CASRAIPKDEKLFF.